A selection of T cell receptor beta chains follows, all from one sample in a study of CD8 T cells in ankylosing spondylitis. Each CDR3 protein is one row after TCRdb ran MiXCR on the 5' RACE reads. The data show approximately 550,000 distinct CDR3 sequences, 10% to 15% seen once. Sequencing was performed on blood, either unsorted or a sorted T cell fraction (not recorded which). The origin of the receptors is a male donor with ankylosing spondylitis. CDR3s include the opening cysteine and the closing phenylalanine or tryptophan. A D gene is named only where the DNA matches it firmly. Expanded clones get a size class; other rows say once, few or many, or leave the size out.

cdr3_aa: CSALQGINQPQHF
cdr3_nt: TGCAGTGCCCTACAGGGGATCAATCAGCCCCAGCATTTT
d_call: TRBD1
v_call: TRBV20-1
j_call: TRBJ1-5
clone_size: many

cdr3_aa: CASSMQAGALTDTQYF
cdr3_nt: TGTGCCAGTAGTATGCAGGCGGGGGCTCTCACAGATACGCAGTATTTT
d_call: NA
v_call: TRBV19
j_call: TRBJ2-3
clone_size: few

cdr3_aa: CASGTGYNEQFF
cdr3_nt: TGTGCCAGCGGCACGGGATACAATGAGCAGTTCTTC
d_call: NA
v_call: TRBV5-6
j_call: TRBJ2-1
clone_size: few

cdr3_aa: CASSSRGLDGELFF
cdr3_nt: TGTGCCAGCAGTTCCAGGGGGCTTGACGGGGAGCTGTTTTTT
d_call: TRBD1
v_call: TRBV27
j_call: TRBJ2-2
clone_size: few

cdr3_aa: CSAGFYNEKLFF
cdr3_nt: TGCAGTGCTGGTTTCTATAATGAAAAACTGTTTTTT
d_call: NA
v_call: TRBV20-1
j_call: TRBJ1-4
clone_size: NA

cdr3_aa: CASDRAGELFF
cdr3_nt: TGTGCCAGCGACAGGGCCGGGGAGCTGTTTTTT
d_call: TRBD1
v_call: TRBV12-3/TRBV12-4
j_call: TRBJ2-2
clone_size: many

cdr3_aa: CAWRRDRSSYEQYF
cdr3_nt: TGTGCCTGGAGAAGGGACAGGAGCTCCTACGAGCAGTACTTC
d_call: TRBD1
v_call: TRBV30
j_call: TRBJ2-7
clone_size: NA

cdr3_aa: CAISDPKGLAVKETQYF
cdr3_nt: TGTGCCATCAGTGACCCCAAAGGACTAGCGGTAAAAGAGACCCAGTACTTC
d_call: TRBD2
v_call: TRBV10-3
j_call: TRBJ2-5
clone_size: few

cdr3_aa: CASSSGLAGPYNEQFF
cdr3_nt: TGCGCCAGCAGTTCAGGACTAGCGGGACCCTACAATGAGCAGTTCTTC
d_call: TRBD2
v_call: TRBV5-1
j_call: TRBJ2-1
clone_size: NA

cdr3_aa: CASSRLAGPGELFF
cdr3_nt: TGTGCCAGCAGTCGACTAGCGGGACCCGGGGAGCTGTTTTTT
d_call: TRBD2
v_call: TRBV11-2
j_call: TRBJ2-2
clone_size: few

cdr3_aa: CASSLETGFYEQYF
cdr3_nt: TGTGCCAGCAGCCTGGAAACAGGCTTCTACGAGCAGTACTTC
d_call: NA
v_call: TRBV12-3/TRBV12-4
j_call: TRBJ2-7
clone_size: many

cdr3_aa: CASSQTGGGSPLHF
cdr3_nt: TGTGCCAGCAGCCAGACAGGGGGCGGATCACCCCTCCACTTT
d_call: TRBD1
v_call: TRBV12-3/TRBV12-4
j_call: TRBJ1-6
clone_size: many

cdr3_aa: CSASPTTNEQFF
cdr3_nt: TGCAGTGCTAGCCCCACCACCAATGAGCAGTTCTTC
d_call: NA
v_call: TRBV20-1
j_call: TRBJ2-1
clone_size: NA

cdr3_aa: CASSLGGENEQYF
cdr3_nt: TGCGCCAGCAGCTTGGGGGGAGAAAACGAGCAGTACTTC
d_call: NA
v_call: TRBV5-1
j_call: TRBJ2-7
clone_size: many

cdr3_aa: CASSQAGQGNTEAFF
cdr3_nt: TGTGCCAGCAGCCAAGCGGGACAGGGTAACACTGAAGCTTTCTTT
d_call: TRBD1
v_call: TRBV4-2
j_call: TRBJ1-1
clone_size: many

cdr3_aa: CASSLWGIESNQPQHF
cdr3_nt: TGTGCCAGCAGTTTATGGGGGATCGAGAGCAATCAGCCCCAGCATTTT
d_call: NA
v_call: TRBV12-3/TRBV12-4
j_call: TRBJ1-5
clone_size: NA

cdr3_aa: CASSLARRGHDDTQYF
cdr3_nt: TGTGCCAGCAGTCTCGCCCGAAGGGGGCATGACGATACGCAGTATTTT
d_call: TRBD1
v_call: TRBV11-3
j_call: TRBJ2-3
clone_size: few

cdr3_aa: CASSMAVNYNEQFF
cdr3_nt: TGTGCCAGTAGTATGGCTGTGAACTACAATGAGCAGTTCTTC
d_call: NA
v_call: TRBV19
j_call: TRBJ2-1
clone_size: NA

cdr3_aa: CASSLPNTEAFF
cdr3_nt: TGCGCCAGCAGCTTACCGAACACTGAAGCTTTCTTT
d_call: NA
v_call: TRBV5-1
j_call: TRBJ1-1
clone_size: many

cdr3_aa: CASSPAGNRDQPQHF
cdr3_nt: TGTGCCAGCAGCCCAGCGGGAAATCGCGATCAGCCCCAGCATTTT
d_call: NA
v_call: TRBV7-9
j_call: TRBJ1-5
clone_size: few

cdr3_aa: CASSLFSGAGRGELFF
cdr3_nt: TGTGCCAGCAGCTTGTTTAGCGGGGCAGGACGCGGGGAGCTGTTTTTT
d_call: TRBD2
v_call: TRBV5-5
j_call: TRBJ2-2
clone_size: many

cdr3_aa: CSASGREVGELFF
cdr3_nt: TGCAGTGCTAGTGGGAGGGAGGTCGGGGAGCTGTTTTTT
d_call: TRBD2
v_call: TRBV20-1
j_call: TRBJ2-2
clone_size: many

cdr3_aa: CASSSLRGETDTQYF
cdr3_nt: TGTGCCAGCAGTTCCCTCCGGGGCGAGACAGATACGCAGTATTTT
d_call: NA
v_call: TRBV2
j_call: TRBJ2-3
clone_size: NA

cdr3_aa: CSAGGQGMSEQYF
cdr3_nt: TGCAGTGCTGGAGGACAGGGAATGAGCGAGCAGTACTTC
d_call: TRBD1
v_call: TRBV20-1
j_call: TRBJ2-7
clone_size: NA

cdr3_aa: CASSFPGASTEAFF
cdr3_nt: TGTGCCAGCAGCTTTCCGGGGGCGAGCACTGAAGCTTTCTTT
d_call: NA
v_call: TRBV7-9
j_call: TRBJ1-1
clone_size: many

cdr3_aa: CSARENRGRGQYF
cdr3_nt: TGCAGTGCTAGAGAGAACAGGGGGCGCGGGCAGTACTTC
d_call: TRBD1
v_call: TRBV20-1
j_call: TRBJ2-7
clone_size: NA

cdr3_aa: CSVEGRFVGGKNTEAFF
cdr3_nt: TGCAGCGTTGAAGGACGGTTTGTTGGGGGGAAGAACACTGAAGCTTTCTTT
d_call: NA
v_call: TRBV29-1
j_call: TRBJ1-1
clone_size: NA

cdr3_aa: CSAPRRTSGTSSYNEQFF
cdr3_nt: TGCAGTGCTCCCCGTAGGACTAGCGGGACTAGCTCCTACAATGAGCAGTTCTTC
d_call: TRBD2
v_call: TRBV20-1
j_call: TRBJ2-1
clone_size: many

cdr3_aa: CATSVGNEQFF
cdr3_nt: TGTGCCACCAGTGTAGGGAATGAGCAGTTCTTC
d_call: NA
v_call: TRBV24-1
j_call: TRBJ2-1
clone_size: few

cdr3_aa: CSARDLVAGTSTDTQYF
cdr3_nt: TGCAGTGCTAGAGATCTGGTAGCGGGGACTAGCACAGATACGCAGTATTTT
d_call: TRBD2
v_call: TRBV20-1
j_call: TRBJ2-3
clone_size: few

cdr3_aa: CSARSHDPQETQYF
cdr3_nt: TGCAGTGCTAGATCTCACGACCCACAAGAGACCCAGTACTTC
d_call: NA
v_call: TRBV20-1
j_call: TRBJ2-5
clone_size: few

cdr3_aa: CSAIAGEETQYF
cdr3_nt: TGCAGTGCTATAGCGGGAGAAGAGACCCAGTACTTC
d_call: TRBD2
v_call: TRBV20-1
j_call: TRBJ2-5
clone_size: NA

cdr3_aa: CSARDTWRGAYNEQFF
cdr3_nt: TGCAGTGCTAGAGATACGTGGCGGGGTGCCTACAATGAGCAGTTCTTC
d_call: NA
v_call: TRBV20-1
j_call: TRBJ2-1
clone_size: few

cdr3_aa: CSARSGYEQYF
cdr3_nt: TGCAGTGCTCGAAGCGGCTACGAGCAGTACTTC
d_call: NA
v_call: TRBV20-1
j_call: TRBJ2-7
clone_size: few

cdr3_aa: CATSPPGEAKNIQYF
cdr3_nt: TGTGCCACCAGCCCACCGGGGGAGGCCAAAAACATTCAGTACTTC
d_call: NA
v_call: TRBV15
j_call: TRBJ2-4
clone_size: NA

cdr3_aa: CATSDPTSGRAHTGELFF
cdr3_nt: TGTGCCACCAGTGACCCAACTAGCGGGAGGGCCCACACCGGGGAGCTGTTTTTT
d_call: TRBD2
v_call: TRBV24-1
j_call: TRBJ2-2
clone_size: NA

cdr3_aa: CASSLALDLFF
cdr3_nt: TGTGCCAGCAGCTTAGCCCTCGACCTGTTCTTC
d_call: NA
v_call: TRBV7-9
j_call: TRBJ2-1
clone_size: NA

cdr3_aa: CSVPRGLAGNEQFF
cdr3_nt: TGCAGTGTCCCTAGAGGACTAGCGGGCAATGAGCAGTTCTTC
d_call: TRBD2
v_call: TRBV20-1
j_call: TRBJ2-1
clone_size: NA

cdr3_aa: CASSSGPGQGSTFF
cdr3_nt: TGCGCCAGCAGCTCGGGCCCGGGCCAGGGTTCGACTTTCTTT
d_call: NA
v_call: TRBV5-1
j_call: TRBJ1-1
clone_size: few

cdr3_aa: CASSPSGQQETQYF
cdr3_nt: TGTGCCAGCTCACCCTCGGGACAACAAGAGACCCAGTACTTC
d_call: NA
v_call: TRBV18
j_call: TRBJ2-5
clone_size: NA

cdr3_aa: CASSEQGVGGDTQYF
cdr3_nt: TGTGCCAGCAGTGAACAGGGGGTGGGGGGAGATACGCAGTATTTT
d_call: NA
v_call: TRBV6-1
j_call: TRBJ2-3
clone_size: few

cdr3_aa: CAWIIAGGLKTQYF
cdr3_nt: TGTGCCTGGATAATAGCGGGAGGTTTGAAGACCCAGTACTTC
d_call: TRBD2
v_call: TRBV30
j_call: TRBJ2-5
clone_size: NA

cdr3_aa: CASSLVQGSYGYTF
cdr3_nt: TGTGCCAGCAGCTTGGTCCAGGGAAGTTATGGCTACACCTTC
d_call: NA
v_call: TRBV5-5
j_call: TRBJ1-2
clone_size: NA

cdr3_aa: CASSEDRSLNQPQHF
cdr3_nt: TGTGCCAGCAGTGAAGACAGGAGTCTCAATCAGCCCCAGCATTTT
d_call: NA
v_call: TRBV2
j_call: TRBJ1-5
clone_size: few

cdr3_aa: CASSITTGATTEAFF
cdr3_nt: TGCGCCAGCAGCATCACGACAGGGGCGACCACTGAAGCTTTCTTT
d_call: TRBD1
v_call: TRBV5-1
j_call: TRBJ1-1
clone_size: few

cdr3_aa: CASSVGQRRAYEQYF
cdr3_nt: TGTGCCAGCAGCGTGGGACAGCGCAGGGCCTACGAGCAGTACTTC
d_call: TRBD1
v_call: TRBV11-2
j_call: TRBJ2-7
clone_size: NA

cdr3_aa: CASSLGDSGRKQFF
cdr3_nt: TGTGCCAGCAGCTTAGGGGACTCGGGGAGAAAGCAGTTCTTC
d_call: NA
v_call: TRBV7-9
j_call: TRBJ2-1
clone_size: NA

cdr3_aa: CASSQDGVVNTEAFF
cdr3_nt: TGTGCCAGCAGCCAAGATGGAGTCGTGAACACTGAAGCTTTCTTT
d_call: NA
v_call: TRBV3-1
j_call: TRBJ1-1
clone_size: NA

cdr3_aa: CASRASGRTGELFF
cdr3_nt: TGCGCAAGCAGGGCTAGCGGGAGAACCGGGGAGCTGTTTTTT
d_call: TRBD2
v_call: TRBV4-1
j_call: TRBJ2-2
clone_size: NA

cdr3_aa: CASSPNGYYNEQFF
cdr3_nt: TGTGCCAGCTCACCAAACGGTTACTACAATGAGCAGTTCTTC
d_call: NA
v_call: TRBV18
j_call: TRBJ2-1
clone_size: NA

cdr3_aa: CASSFAGTGSIQYF
cdr3_nt: TGCGCCAGCAGCTTCGCCGGGACAGGGTCCATTCAGTACTTC
d_call: TRBD1
v_call: TRBV5-1
j_call: TRBJ2-4
clone_size: few

cdr3_aa: CASTSVAGNYGYTF
cdr3_nt: TGTGCCAGCACCTCGGTCGCAGGGAACTATGGCTACACCTTC
d_call: NA
v_call: TRBV5-5
j_call: TRBJ1-2
clone_size: few

cdr3_aa: CASVRESGNEQFF
cdr3_nt: TGTGCCAGCGTGCGTGAGAGTGGCAATGAGCAGTTCTTC
d_call: NA
v_call: TRBV2
j_call: TRBJ2-1
clone_size: NA

cdr3_aa: CAISGDPGTASGNTIYF
cdr3_nt: TGTGCCATCAGTGGCGACCCTGGGACAGCCTCTGGAAACACCATATATTTT
d_call: TRBD1
v_call: TRBV10-3
j_call: TRBJ1-3
clone_size: NA

cdr3_aa: CASSSYLAGLTDTQYF
cdr3_nt: TGTGCCAGCAGCTCTTACCTAGCGGGTCTCACAGATACGCAGTATTTT
d_call: TRBD2
v_call: TRBV7-2
j_call: TRBJ2-3
clone_size: NA

cdr3_aa: CASSLGSGINKGQFF
cdr3_nt: TGTGCCAGCAGCTTGGGTAGCGGGATTAACAAGGGGCAGTTCTTC
d_call: TRBD2
v_call: TRBV5-5
j_call: TRBJ2-1
clone_size: NA

cdr3_aa: CASSLLSVGETQYF
cdr3_nt: TGTGCCAGCAGCTTATTATCGGTCGGGGAGACCCAGTACTTC
d_call: NA
v_call: TRBV7-9
j_call: TRBJ2-5
clone_size: NA

cdr3_aa: CSVAPSGETQYF
cdr3_nt: TGCAGCGTTGCGCCCTCTGGGGAGACCCAGTACTTC
d_call: NA
v_call: TRBV29-1
j_call: TRBJ2-5
clone_size: NA

cdr3_aa: CASSLVQGTTYRYF
cdr3_nt: TGTGCCAGCAGTTTGGTTCAGGGGACTACTTACCGGTACTTC
d_call: NA
v_call: TRBV12-3/TRBV12-4
j_call: TRBJ2-7
clone_size: many

cdr3_aa: CSARTDQETQYF
cdr3_nt: TGCAGTGCTAGGACGGACCAAGAGACCCAGTACTTC
d_call: NA
v_call: TRBV20-1
j_call: TRBJ2-5
clone_size: few